Following are 32 T cell receptor beta chains from one sample sequenced in a study of CD8 T cells in Susac syndrome. The RNA input was about 0.5 to 1 ug, and it was reverse transcribed with random hexamers. One entry per CDR3 protein results from TCRdb running MiXCR on the immunoSEQ multiplex PCR reads. The sample has just over 300,000 distinct CDR3 sequences, 92% seen once; the top ten hold over 0.05%. The sequenced sample consisted of CD4+ T cells from PBMCs. These receptors originate from a human donor with multiple sclerosis.

The J gene is TRBJ1-1, the V gene TRBV30; D not resolved. Per germline, CDR1 GTSNPN and CDR2 SVGIG (reference sequence). The CDR3 spans 13 residues. Trimming shortened V by 3 bases and J by 1 base, and 9 bases separated the two germline ends. The CDR3 spells CAWSGFQNTEAFF. Here the CDR3 DNA reads TGTGCCTGGAGCGGTTTCCAGAACACTGAAGCTTTCTTT.

The chain has TRBV29-1 and TRBJ1-1; a possible D gene is TRBD1 (5 bases). The CDR3 runs 15 residues. Germline CDR1 reads SQVTM; CDR2 reads ANQGSEA. Between the trimmed V and J ends, which lost 3 bases and 0 bases, there was a span of 14 bases. The CDR3 protein is CSVEAQARMNTEAFF. As DNA, the CDR3 is TGCAGCGTTGAGGCACAGGCGAGGATGAACACTGAAGCTTTCTTT.

The CDR3 protein is CSVGQGFAEQYF. Here the CDR3 DNA reads TGCAGCGTTGGACAGGGTTTTGCCGAGCAGTACTTC. The chain combines TRBV29-1 with TRBJ2-7; 7 nucleotides align to TRBD1. Germline V gene lookup returns CDR1 SQVTM and CDR2 ANQGSEA. This CDR3 is 12 amino acids long. V lost 4 bases to trimming and J lost 6 bases; unmatched junction nucleotides: 6.

The J gene is TRBJ2-6, the V gene TRBV3-1, with D perhaps matching TRBD2 (6 bases). CDR1 is LGHDT, CDR2 YNNKEL, per germline (reference sequence). The CDR3 runs to 16 residues. Trimming shortened V by 2 bases and J by 2 bases, and 10 bases separated the two germline ends. Here the CDR3 reads CASSQMAGTGANVLTF. As DNA, the CDR3 is TGTGCCAGCAGCCAAATGGCGGGAACTGGGGCCAACGTCCTGACTTTC.

The chain joins TRBV18 to TRBJ2-7; TRBD1 matches at 10 bases. The CDR3 loop spans 16 amino acids. V was pared by 4 bases and J by 2 bases, with 8 bases of the junction left unmatched. Germline V lookup: CDR1 KGHSH, CDR2 LQKENI. CDR3 amino acids: CASSLTGQGSPYEQYF. DNA of the CDR3: TGTGCCAGCTCACTCACGGGACAGGGGTCTCCCTACGAGCAGTACTTC.

The chain recombines TRBV24-1 with TRBJ2-7; 7 positions match TRBD1. The CDR3 runs 15 residues. Germline-derived CDR1 and CDR2 are KGHDR and SFDVKD. Losses at the gene ends were 5 bases for V and 0 bases for J; bases not matched to a gene: 6. The CDR3 sequence is CATSVGQSSSYEQYF. CDR3 DNA sequence: TGTGCCACCAGTGTGGGACAGTCTAGCTCCTACGAGCAGTACTTC.

As DNA, the CDR3 is TGTGCCCTCCGACCCCTCGGAGAACCAGCCTACGAGCAGTACTTC. This encodes CALRPLGEPAYEQYF. V and J are TRBV19 and TRBJ2-7; D not resolved. This CDR3 region has 15 residues. Germline loops: CDR1 LNHDA, CDR2 SQIVND (reference sequence). V dropped 11 bases and J dropped 2 bases, with 22 bases sitting between them.

A remark on this clonotype: The junction departs from germline at one end; a sequencing error may be responsible. This rearrangement joins TRBV30 to TRBJ2-7; 7 bases match TRBD1. The germline gives CDR1 GTSNPN, CDR2 SVGIG (reference sequence). The length of the CDR3 is 11 residues. The CDR3 bases are TGTGCCTGGAGTGTAAGGGACAGCCTAGTATTC. Its translation: CAWSVRDSLVF.

This clonotype was counted only a few times. The V call is TRBV4-1, the J call TRBJ2-3; weak D call: TRBD1 (6 bases). The CDR3 totals 12 residues. Trimming removed 6 bases at V and 9 bases at J, with 13 bases between. Germline V gives CDR1 MGHRA, CDR2 YSYEKL. The CDR3, as DNA: TGCGCCAGCAGTACACAGGGAACGACGCAGTATTTT. It translates to CASSTQGTTQYF.

The J gene is TRBJ1-6, the V gene TRBV2; no definite D call. The V and J ends lost 4 bases and 5 bases respectively, with 12 bases between them. The CDR3 consists of 15 residues. The V gene's germline CDR1 is SNHLY and CDR2 FYNNEI. CDR3 DNA sequence: TGTGCCAGCAGTGGAACAACAGTGGATAATTCACCCCTCCACTTT. Translated: CASSGTTVDNSPLHF.

This clonotype showed up just once. As DNA, the CDR3 is TGTGCCAGCAGCCCTACAGTTAACTATGGCTACACCTTC. Protein sequence: CASSPTVNYGYTF. The chain employs TRBV7-8 and TRBJ1-2, with D uncertain. CDR3 length equals 13 residues. V lost 5 bases, J lost 1 base, and 8 bases lay in between. Germline CDR1 reads SGHVS; CDR2 reads FQNEAQ.

The V gene is TRBV12-3 or TRBV12-4, the J gene TRBJ2-7; D is possibly TRBD2 (7 bases). The V end was cut by 6 bases, the J end by 9 bases, with 12 bases between. The CDR3 has 11 amino acids. CDR3 coding DNA: TGTGCCAGCAGAGATCGGGGGGCGCAGTACTTC. Translation: CASRDRGAQYF.

J is TRBJ1-2 and V is TRBV7-9; a possible D gene is TRBD1 (5 bases). The V end lost 4 bases, the J end lost 8 bases, and 20 bases lay between the germline ends. The CDR3 loop spans 15 amino acids. CDR1 is SEHNR, CDR2 FQNEAQ, per germline (reference sequence). In nucleotides, the CDR3 is TGTGCCAGCAGCTCAAGGGGCCCCCGTTCTAAAGGCTACACCTTC. As protein: CASSSRGPRSKGYTF.

The V call is TRBV7-2, the J call TRBJ2-1; D might be TRBD2 (6 bases). Germline V lookup: CDR1 SGHTA, CDR2 FQGNSA. With 1 base removed from V and 4 bases from J, the gap between germline ends came to 11 bases. This CDR3 is 15 amino acids long. The CDR3 sequence: CASSLGGTNYNEQFF. In nucleotides, the CDR3 is TGTGCCAGCAGCTTAGGCGGGACCAATTACAATGAGCAGTTCTTC.

The chain links TRBV15 to TRBJ1-1, with D perhaps TRBD1 (5 bases). This CDR3 comprises 14 residues. The germline V gene encodes CDR1 LNHNV and CDR2 YYDKDF (reference sequence). V was clipped by 4 bases and J by 8 bases, with 17 bases between them. The CDR3 DNA sequence: TGTGCCACCAGCATCAAAGGCGGGAACAGGGAAGCTTTCTTT. Translated, it gives CATSIKGGNREAFF.

The chain joins TRBV21-1 to TRBJ2-7; TRBD1 is taken as the D call from the table, unchecked against the DNA. TRBV21-1 is classified as a pseudogene. The CDR3 length is 20 residues. The CDR3 DNA reads as TGTGCCAGCAGCAACCACCGGGACAGCCGCCGCGGGAGTTCTTCCTACGAGCAGTACTTC. Its protein is CASSNHRDSRRGSSSYEQYF.

This chain uses TRBV18 with TRBJ1-3, with TRBD1 as a possible D gene (5 bases). Looked up from germline, CDR1 is KGHSH and CDR2 is LQKENI. V lost 5 bases and J 0 bases, leaving 11 bases between the germline ends. CDR3 length equals 15 residues. The CDR3 bases are TGTGCCAGCTCAGACGGACACGGCTCTGGAAACACCATATATTTT. Translated, it gives CASSDGHGSGNTIYF.

V is TRBV7-2 and J is TRBJ2-2; no definite D call. Germline V CDR1 and CDR2: SGHTA, FQGNSA. The V end lost 7 bases, the J end lost 2 bases, and 11 bases lay between the germline ends. The CDR3 is 14 amino acids. For the CDR3, the DNA is TGTGCCAGCATCAGAGCCCTCAACACCGGGGAGCTGTTTTTT. This gives the protein CASIRALNTGELFF.

This sequence joins TRBV7-9 and TRBJ1-2, with 7 bases that match TRBD1. V lost 6 bases, J lost 6 bases, and 7 bases stayed unmatched. The CDR3 covers 13 residues. Germline CDR1 is SEHNR and CDR2 is FQNEAQ (reference sequence). CDR3 residues: CASRADRDNGYTF. In DNA, the CDR3 is TGTGCCAGCAGAGCCGACAGGGATAATGGCTACACCTTC.

The rearrangement uses TRBV5-1 and TRBJ2-2, with D hard to call. Germline V gene lookup returns CDR1 SGHRS and CDR2 YFSETQ. The ends were cut back, 1 base at V and 4 bases at J, with 11 bases in the middle. The CDR3 extends over 15 amino acids. Here the CDR3 reads CASSLLAGGTGELFF. In DNA form, the CDR3 reads TGCGCCAGCAGCTTGTTGGCAGGCGGCACCGGGGAGCTGTTTTTT.

The rearrangement joins TRBV12-3 or TRBV12-4 to TRBJ2-3; 14 positions agree with TRBD2. The CDR3 spans 20 residues. The trim removed 6 bases at V and 0 bases at J, leaving 14 bases unmatched. The CDR3 DNA reads as TGTGCCAGCAGGGGACCGGGACTAGCGGGAGTATCCTCTAGCACAGATACGCAGTATTTT. Protein sequence: CASRGPGLAGVSSSTDTQYF.

The V call is TRBV20-1, the J call TRBJ2-7; D gene unclear. The CDR3 length is 14 residues. Germline V lookup: CDR1 DFQATT, CDR2 SNEGSKA (reference sequence). CDR3 sequence reads: CNGAAARNYYEQYF. The CDR3 nucleotides read TGCAATGGCGCTGCGGCCCGCAACTACTACGAGCAGTACTTC.

The rearrangement joins TRBV28 to TRBJ1-1, with 7 bases aligning to TRBD1. The V gene end was trimmed by 5 bases and the J gene end by 0 bases; junction bases not matched to a gene: 6. Germline V gene sequence: CDR1 MDHEN, CDR2 SYDVKM. The CDR3 sequence is 15 residues long. For the CDR3, the DNA is TGTGCCAGCAGTCAGCCAGGGGGGGTGAACACTGAAGCTTTCTTT. Translation: CASSQPGGVNTEAFF. Variable domain in full (rest from reference TRBV28 and TRBJ1-1): DVKVTQSSRYLVKRTGEKVFLECVQDMDHENMFWYRQDPGLGLRLIYFSYDVKMKEKGDIPEGYSVSREKKERFSLILESASTNQTSMYLCASSQPGGVNTEAFFGQGTRLTVV.

The rearrangement uses TRBV7-2 and TRBJ2-5, with TRBD1 matching over 8 bases. This CDR3 region has 16 residues. V was clipped by 5 bases and J by 5 bases; unmatched bases: 13. Germline V gives CDR1 SGHTA, CDR2 FQGNSA. CDR3 amino acids: CASSLKTDRVRETQYF. CDR3 nucleotide sequence: TGTGCCAGCAGCCTGAAGACGGACAGGGTCCGGGAGACCCAGTACTTC.

This clonotype appeared a single time. The rearrangement links TRBV7-3 to TRBJ2-1, with D possibly called TRBD1 or TRBD2 (5 bases each). CDR1 and CDR2 from the germline V gene are SGHTA and FQGTGA. CDR3 size: 13 residues. Trimming stripped 7 bases from V and 10 bases from J, with 17 bases between. CDR3 sequence: CASTPQPGREQFF. The CDR3 DNA is TGTGCCAGCACCCCCCAGCCGGGGCGGGAGCAGTTCTTC. Full variable domain (remainder filled in from reference TRBV7-3 and TRBJ2-1): GAGVSQTPSNKVTEKGKYVELRCDPISGHTALYWYRQSLGQGPEFLIYFQGTGAADDSGLPNDRFFAVRPEGSVSTLKIQRTERGDSAVYLCASTPQPGREQFFGPGTRLTVL.

The chain uses TRBV30 and TRBJ2-3; 7 bases align to TRBD2. Germline V gene data show CDR1 as GTSNPN and CDR2 as SVGIG (reference sequence). This CDR3 has 15 amino acids. V gave up 1 base and J gave up 0 bases; unmatched junction bases: 4. The CDR3 nucleotides are TGTGCCTGGAGTGGAAGCGGGACTAGCACAGATACGCAGTATTTT. As protein: CAWSGSGTSTDTQYF.

This chain uses TRBV27 with TRBJ2-5; TRBD2 aligns across 8 bases. V gave up 3 bases and J gave up 2 bases; unmatched junction bases: 5. The CDR3 runs to 15 residues. Germline V CDR1 and CDR2: MNHEY, SMNVEV (reference sequence). The CDR3, as DNA: TGTGCCAGCAGTTTTCGGGGGGGCCGTCAAGAGACCCAGTACTTC. Protein sequence: CASSFRGGRQETQYF.

The chain is built from TRBV29-1 and TRBJ1-4; a possible D gene is TRBD1 (5 bases). With 5 bases removed from V and 8 bases from J, the gap between germline ends came to 12 bases. Germline CDR1 is SQVTM and CDR2 is ANQGSEA. The CDR3 sequence is 12 residues long. The CDR3 sequence: CSVRRGREKLFF. For the CDR3, the DNA is TGCAGCGTTAGGCGGGGACGAGAAAAACTGTTTTTT.

The chain employs TRBV7-3 and TRBJ1-1; tentative D call: TRBD1 (6 bases). Germline V gene sequence: CDR1 SGHTA, CDR2 FQGTGA. Trimming left V 6 bases short and J 6 bases short, with 14 bases between. The CDR3 consists of 13 residues. CDR3 sequence reads: CASRFKGGAEAFF. The CDR3 DNA reads TGTGCCAGCAGGTTTAAGGGGGGGGCTGAAGCTTTCTTT.

V and J are TRBV25-1 and TRBJ2-7; tentatively, D is TRBD1 or TRBD2 (5 bases each). Per germline, CDR1 MGHDK and CDR2 SYGVNS. V dropped 5 bases and J dropped 4 bases, with 18 bases sitting between them. CDR3 length: 15 residues. CDR3 sequence (DNA): TGTGCCAGCAGTAAAGTCGGGGACCCTCGGTACGAGCAGTACTTC. Translation: CASSKVGDPRYEQYF.

V gene TRBV20-1 combines with J gene TRBJ2-7, with 9 bases lining up with TRBD2. The CDR3 extends over 14 amino acids. Germline assignment: CDR1 DFQATT and CDR2 SNEGSKA (reference sequence). V lost 5 bases and J lost 3; bases outside the gene matches: 8. CDR3 DNA: TGCAGTGCTGTGACTAGCGGCGGATTCTACGAGCAGTACTTC. The encoded protein is CSAVTSGGFYEQYF.

The rearrangement joins TRBV4-1 to TRBJ1-5; possible D gene TRBD1, 6 bases. Germline loops: CDR1 MGHRA, CDR2 YSYEKL. Trimming took 4 bases from V and 2 from J, leaving 12 bases between them. This CDR3 spans 15 amino acids. CDR3 sequence (DNA): TGCGCCAGCAGCCGAAACAGGGATGGCAATCAGCCCCAGCATTTT. Its translation: CASSRNRDGNQPQHF.